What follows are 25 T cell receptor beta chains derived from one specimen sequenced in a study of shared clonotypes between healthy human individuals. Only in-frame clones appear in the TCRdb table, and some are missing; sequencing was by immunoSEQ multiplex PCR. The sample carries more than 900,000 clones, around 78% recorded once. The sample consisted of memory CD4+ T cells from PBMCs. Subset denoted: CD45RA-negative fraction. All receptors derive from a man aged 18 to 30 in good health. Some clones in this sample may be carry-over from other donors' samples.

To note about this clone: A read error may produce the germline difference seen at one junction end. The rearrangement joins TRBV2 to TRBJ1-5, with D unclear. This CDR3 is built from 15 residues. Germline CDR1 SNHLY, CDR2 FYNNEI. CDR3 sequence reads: CASSDGVPSNQPRHF. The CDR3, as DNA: TGTGCCAGCAGTGACGGGGTCCCTAGCAATCAGCCCCGGCATTTT.

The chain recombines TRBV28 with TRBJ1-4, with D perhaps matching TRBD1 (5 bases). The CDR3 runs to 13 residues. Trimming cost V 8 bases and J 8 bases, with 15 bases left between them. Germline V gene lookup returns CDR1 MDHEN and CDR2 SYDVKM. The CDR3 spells CASLHGGGEKLFF. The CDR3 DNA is TGTGCCAGCCTACACGGGGGAGGAGAAAAACTGTTTTTT.

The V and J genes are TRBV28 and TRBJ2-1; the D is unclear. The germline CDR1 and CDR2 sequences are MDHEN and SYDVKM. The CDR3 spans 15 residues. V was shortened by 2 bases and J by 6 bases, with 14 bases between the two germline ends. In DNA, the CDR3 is TGTGCCAGCAGTTTAAGGGTGCCAAAGGGCAATGAGCAGTTCTTC. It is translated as CASSLRVPKGNEQFF.

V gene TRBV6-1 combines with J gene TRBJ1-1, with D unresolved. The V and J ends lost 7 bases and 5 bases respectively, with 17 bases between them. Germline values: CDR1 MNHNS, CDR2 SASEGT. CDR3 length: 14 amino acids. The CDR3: CASTPMDEWTEAFF. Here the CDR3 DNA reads TGTGCCAGCACGCCAATGGACGAGTGGACTGAAGCTTTCTTT.

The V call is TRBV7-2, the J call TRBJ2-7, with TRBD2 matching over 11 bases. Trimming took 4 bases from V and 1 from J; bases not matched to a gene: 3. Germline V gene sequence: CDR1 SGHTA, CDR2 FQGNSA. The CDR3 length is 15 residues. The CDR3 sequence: CASSSRLAGSYEQYF. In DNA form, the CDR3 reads TGTGCCAGCAGCTCCCGACTAGCGGGATCCTACGAGCAGTACTTC.

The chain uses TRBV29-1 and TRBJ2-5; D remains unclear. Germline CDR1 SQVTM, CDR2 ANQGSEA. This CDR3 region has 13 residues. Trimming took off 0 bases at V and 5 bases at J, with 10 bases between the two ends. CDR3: CSVEDPGMETQYF. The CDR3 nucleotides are TGCAGCGTTGAAGATCCGGGTATGGAGACCCAGTACTTC.

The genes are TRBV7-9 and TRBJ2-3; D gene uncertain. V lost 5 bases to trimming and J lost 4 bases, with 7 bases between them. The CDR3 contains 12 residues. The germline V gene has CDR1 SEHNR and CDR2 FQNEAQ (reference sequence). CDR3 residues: CASSAEADTQYF. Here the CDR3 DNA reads TGTGCCAGCAGCGCCGAGGCAGATACGCAGTATTTT.

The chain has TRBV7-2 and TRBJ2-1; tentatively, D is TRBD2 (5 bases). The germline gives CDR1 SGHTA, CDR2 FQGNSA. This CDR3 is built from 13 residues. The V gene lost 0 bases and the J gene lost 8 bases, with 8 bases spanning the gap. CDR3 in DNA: TGTGCCAGCAGCTTAGCGGGAGTCGATGAGCAGTTCTTC. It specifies CASSLAGVDEQFF.

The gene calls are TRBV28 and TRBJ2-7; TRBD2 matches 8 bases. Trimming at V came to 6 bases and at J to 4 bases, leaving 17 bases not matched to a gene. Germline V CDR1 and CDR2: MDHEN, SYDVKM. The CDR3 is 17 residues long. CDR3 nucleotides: TGTGCCAGCAGCCCGGGGGGGAGCCACGGGCTAATTTACGAGCAGTACTTC. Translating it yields CASSPGGSHGLIYEQYF.

The CDR3 here is CAIRTAGTDYGYTF. The CDR3 bases are TGTGCCATCAGAACGGCCGGGACGGACTATGGCTACACCTTC. The chain has TRBV10-3 and TRBJ1-2, with D perhaps matching TRBD1 (5 bases). Germline V lookup: CDR1 ENHRY, CDR2 SYGVKD. V lost 6 bases and J 3 bases, leaving 14 bases between the germline ends. The CDR3 totals 14 residues.

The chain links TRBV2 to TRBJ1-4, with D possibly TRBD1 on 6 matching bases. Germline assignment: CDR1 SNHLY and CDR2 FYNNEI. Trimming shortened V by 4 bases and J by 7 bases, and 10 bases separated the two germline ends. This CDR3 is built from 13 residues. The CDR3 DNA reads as TGTGCCAGCAGTGGACAGGTAGTTGAAAAACTGTTTTTT. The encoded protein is CASSGQVVEKLFF.

The CDR3 loop reads CASSQDERQAQETQYF. In DNA, the CDR3 is TGCGCCAGCAGCCAAGACGAACGACAGGCCCAAGAGACCCAGTACTTC. V and J are TRBV4-1 and TRBJ2-5; D is possibly TRBD1 (6 bases). The CDR3 length is 16 residues. The germline V and J ends were trimmed by 0 bases and 1 base, with 12 bases remaining between them. CDR1 is MGHRA and CDR2 is YSYEKL in the germline V gene.

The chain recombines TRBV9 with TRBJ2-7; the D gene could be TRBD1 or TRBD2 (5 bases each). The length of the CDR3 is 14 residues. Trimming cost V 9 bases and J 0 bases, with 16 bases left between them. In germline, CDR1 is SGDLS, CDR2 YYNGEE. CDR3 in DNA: TGTGCCACCCTCCCGGGACGGACCTCCTACGAGCAGTACTTC. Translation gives CATLPGRTSYEQYF.

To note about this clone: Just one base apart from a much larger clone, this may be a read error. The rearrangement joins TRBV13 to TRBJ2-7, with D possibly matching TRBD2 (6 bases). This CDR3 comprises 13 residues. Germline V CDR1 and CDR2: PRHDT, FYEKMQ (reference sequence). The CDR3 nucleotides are TGTGCCAGCAGCTTAGTTGGGACTTACGCGCAGTACTTC. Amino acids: CASSLVGTYAQYF.

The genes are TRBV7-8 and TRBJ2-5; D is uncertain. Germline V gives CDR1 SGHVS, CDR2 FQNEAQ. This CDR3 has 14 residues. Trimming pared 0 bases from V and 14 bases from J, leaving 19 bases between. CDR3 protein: CASSLARRSYEQYF. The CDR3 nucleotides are TGTGCCAGCAGCTTAGCAAGGCGGTCCTACGAGCAATACTTC.

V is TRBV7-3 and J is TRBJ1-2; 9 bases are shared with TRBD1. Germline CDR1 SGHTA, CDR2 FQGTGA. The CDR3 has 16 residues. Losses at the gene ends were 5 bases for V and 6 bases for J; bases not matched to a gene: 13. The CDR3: CASSPGRGQGLDGYTF. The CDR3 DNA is TGTGCCAGCAGCCCTGGGCGGGGACAGGGTCTTGATGGCTACACCTTC.

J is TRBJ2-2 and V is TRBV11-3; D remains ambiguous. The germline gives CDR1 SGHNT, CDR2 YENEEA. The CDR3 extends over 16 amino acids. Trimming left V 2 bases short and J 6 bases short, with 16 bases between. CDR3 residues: CASSLLTPLVSGELFF. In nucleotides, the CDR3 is TGTGCCAGCAGCTTATTGACTCCCCTGGTTTCCGGGGAGCTGTTTTTT.

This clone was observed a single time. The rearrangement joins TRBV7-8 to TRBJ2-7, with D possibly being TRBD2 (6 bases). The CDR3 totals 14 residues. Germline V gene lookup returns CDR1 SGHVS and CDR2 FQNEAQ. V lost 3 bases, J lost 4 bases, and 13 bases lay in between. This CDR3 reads CASSFQGAGYEQYF. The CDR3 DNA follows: TGTGCCAGCAGCTTTCAGGGAGCGGGTTACGAGCAGTACTTC.

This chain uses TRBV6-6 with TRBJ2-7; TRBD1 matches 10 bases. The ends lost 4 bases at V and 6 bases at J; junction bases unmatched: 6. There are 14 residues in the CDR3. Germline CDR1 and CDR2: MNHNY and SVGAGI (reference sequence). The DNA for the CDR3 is TGTGCCAGCAGTTCGGGGACAGGGGTGGTCGAGCAGTACTTC. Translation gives CASSSGTGVVEQYF.

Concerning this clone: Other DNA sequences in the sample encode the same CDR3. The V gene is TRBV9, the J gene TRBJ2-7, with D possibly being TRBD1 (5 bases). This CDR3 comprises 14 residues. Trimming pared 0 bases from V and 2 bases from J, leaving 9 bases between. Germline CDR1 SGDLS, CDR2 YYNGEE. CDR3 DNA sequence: TGTGCCAGCAGCGTAGAATTGGGGCCCTACGAGCAGTACTTC. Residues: CASSVELGPYEQYF.

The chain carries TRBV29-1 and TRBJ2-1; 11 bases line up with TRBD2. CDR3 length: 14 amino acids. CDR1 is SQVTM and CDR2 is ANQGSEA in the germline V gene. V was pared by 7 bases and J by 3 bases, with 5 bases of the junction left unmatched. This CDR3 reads CSGTGTSGYNEQFF. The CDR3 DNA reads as TGCAGCGGGACCGGGACTAGCGGCTACAATGAGCAGTTCTTC.

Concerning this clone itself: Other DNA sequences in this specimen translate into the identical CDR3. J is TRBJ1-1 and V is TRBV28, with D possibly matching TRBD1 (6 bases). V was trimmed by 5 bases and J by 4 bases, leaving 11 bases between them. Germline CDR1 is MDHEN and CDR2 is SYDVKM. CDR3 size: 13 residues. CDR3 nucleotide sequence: TGTGCCAGCAGTCTACAGGGACTCACTGAAGCTTTCTTT. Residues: CASSLQGLTEAFF.

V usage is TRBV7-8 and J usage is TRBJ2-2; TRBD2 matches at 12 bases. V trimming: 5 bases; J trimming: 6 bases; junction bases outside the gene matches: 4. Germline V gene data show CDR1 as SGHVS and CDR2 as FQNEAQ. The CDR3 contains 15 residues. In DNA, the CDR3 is TGTGCCAGCAGCGCCACTAGCGGGAGGTCCGGGGAGCTGTTTTTT. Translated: CASSATSGRSGELFF.

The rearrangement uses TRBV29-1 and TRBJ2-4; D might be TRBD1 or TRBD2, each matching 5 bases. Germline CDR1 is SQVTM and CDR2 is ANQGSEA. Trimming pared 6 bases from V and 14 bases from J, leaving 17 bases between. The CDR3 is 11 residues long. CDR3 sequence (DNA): TGCAGCGTGGCTAGGGACGGGAAGGAGTACTTC. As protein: CSVARDGKEYF. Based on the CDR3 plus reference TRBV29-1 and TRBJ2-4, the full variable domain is SAVISQKPSRDICQRGTSLTIQCQVDSQVTMMFWYRQQPGQSLTLIATANQGSEATYESGFVIDKFPISRPNLTFSTLTVSNMSPEDSSIYLCSVARDGKEYFGAGTRLSVL.

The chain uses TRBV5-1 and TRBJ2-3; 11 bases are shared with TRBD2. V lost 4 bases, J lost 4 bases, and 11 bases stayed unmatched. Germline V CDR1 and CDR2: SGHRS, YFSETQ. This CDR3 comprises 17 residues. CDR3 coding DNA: TGCGCCAGCAGCCCAGAGCTAGCGGGAGGTTCTGCAGATACGCAGTATTTT. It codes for CASSPELAGGSADTQYF.